The clone carrying this TCR beta chain was recorded once. Its target is unknown. This entry belongs to a study of blood T cells in healthy people across ages. Findings and limits, study-wide: Leaving the PBMCs unsorted stopped any conclusive comparison of naive versus antigen-experienced cells. Strong correlation existed between TCR beta diversity and naive T cell percentage. Diversity figures derived from one million T cells were judged to underestimate the true value.

The CDR3 is 16 residues long. V was pared by 0 bases and J by 14 bases, with 15 bases of the junction left unmatched. Germline-derived CDR1 and CDR2 are SGHDT and YYEEEE. Through a sample-barcoded 5' primer and a J-beta primer mix, a second PCR was run for roughly 7 to 12 cycles. TCRdb used MiXCR to reprocess the 5' RACE reads, holding one entry per CDR3 protein. Of more than 650,000 distinct CDR3 sequences in the sample, less than 70% were seen once. The sample taken for sequencing was blood. The receptor's source is a man of 80 years or more in good health. The rearrangement joins TRBV5-6 to TRBJ2-3, with 10 positions matching TRBD1. CDR3: CASSLGTGGTHRYAYF. The CDR3 DNA sequence: TGTGCCAGCAGCTTGGGGACAGGGGGGACGCACAGATACGCGTATTTT.